This T cell receptor beta chain was identified in a study of Ad26.COV2.S vaccination and SARS-CoV-2 variants. The overall study: Trial arm assignment for the donor was COV1001 Ad26.COV2.S. Ad26.COV2.S was injected intramuscularly once or twice, 56 days apart.

Sequencing used immunoSEQ multiplex PCR; TCRdb keeps in-frame clones, though not all of them. The table includes some 420,000 clones, around 87% detected once. Treatment defined: around 19 received Ad26.COV2.S at low or high dose, single or two shots; roughly five received placebo; per-sample allocation not given. Day 63 following the first vaccine or placebo injection was when the samples were taken. Boston supplied an adult donor aged 18-55 years. The CDR3 covers 15 residues. V gave up 0 bases and J gave up 4 bases, with 12 bases separating them. Germline loops: CDR1 MNHNY, CDR2 SVGAGI (reference sequence).

This TCR was sampled from a person aged 18-65 years who received the Ad26.COV2.S COVID-19 vaccine or a placebo. This specimen was peripheral blood, taken in a trial of Ad26.COV2.S vaccine versus placebo. V usage is TRBV6-6 and J usage is TRBJ2-5; tentative D call: TRBD1 (5 bases). The CDR3 DNA reads as TGTGCCAGCAGTTACTCCCCAGGGATTATAGAGACCCAGTACTTC. This translates into CASSYSPGIIETQYF.